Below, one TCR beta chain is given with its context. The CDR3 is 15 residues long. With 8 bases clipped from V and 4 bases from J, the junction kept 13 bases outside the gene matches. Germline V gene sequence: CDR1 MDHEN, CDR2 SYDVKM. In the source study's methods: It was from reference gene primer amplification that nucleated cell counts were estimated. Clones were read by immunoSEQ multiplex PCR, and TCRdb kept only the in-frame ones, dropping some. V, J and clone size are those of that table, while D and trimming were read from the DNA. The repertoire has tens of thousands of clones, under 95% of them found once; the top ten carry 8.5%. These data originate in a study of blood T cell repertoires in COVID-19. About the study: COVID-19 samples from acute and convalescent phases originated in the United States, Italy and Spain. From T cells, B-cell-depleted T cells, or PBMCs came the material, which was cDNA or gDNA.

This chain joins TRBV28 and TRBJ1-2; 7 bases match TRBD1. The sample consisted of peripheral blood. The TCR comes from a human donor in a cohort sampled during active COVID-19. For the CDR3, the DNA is TGTGCCAGCTCCGAGGGACAGAGAATTTTCTATGGCTACACCTTC. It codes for CASSEGQRIFYGYTF.